The 5 T cell receptor beta chains presented below share a single source sample, sequenced in a study of blood T cell repertoires in COVID-19. Produced via immunoSEQ multiplex PCR; TCRdb's table is partial and in-frame only. The profile shows around 250,000 clones, approximately 82% of them singletons. Sequenced input: peripheral blood. These receptors originate from a woman of 80 years or more with acute or convalescent COVID-19.

The J gene is TRBJ1-4, the V gene TRBV2; 7 bases map to TRBD1. In germline, CDR1 is SNHLY, CDR2 FYNNEI. This CDR3 is built from 13 residues. The trim removed 8 bases at V and 4 bases at J, leaving 4 bases unmatched. The CDR3 region is CASSRDSNEKLFF. CDR3 nucleotide sequence: TGTGCCAGCTCTCGGGACAGTAATGAAAAACTGTTTTTT.

The rearrangement joins TRBV6-5 to TRBJ2-1; the match to TRBD2 covers 8 bases. This CDR3 has 15 residues. V lost 7 bases to trimming and J lost 4 bases; unmatched junction nucleotides: 9. CDR1 MNHEY and CDR2 SVGAGI come from the germline V gene. CDR3: CASTYSGGGYNEQFF. The CDR3 coding sequence is TGTGCCAGCACCTACTCGGGGGGGGGATACAATGAGCAGTTCTTC.

The genes are TRBV5-6 and TRBJ1-1; 7 bases agree with TRBD1. This CDR3 comprises 17 residues. Per the germline V gene, CDR1 is SGHDT and CDR2 is YYEEEE. V shed 0 bases, J shed 4 bases, and the junction held 12 bases outside the gene matches. The CDR3 nucleotides read TGTGCCAGCAGCTTGGGGGCGTTGACAGGGCCGGGCACTGAAGCTTTCTTT. As protein: CASSLGALTGPGTEAFF.

The V call is TRBV4-1, the J call TRBJ2-1; 9 bases agree with TRBD2. Germline CDR1 reads MGHRA; CDR2 reads YSYEKL. V gave up 0 bases and J gave up 5 bases; unmatched junction bases: 8. The CDR3 has 17 residues. The CDR3 reads CASSQDRASGTHNEQFF. CDR3 nucleotide sequence: TGCGCCAGCAGCCAAGATCGGGCTAGCGGGACACACAATGAGCAGTTCTTC.

This chain connects TRBV7-8 to TRBJ1-5; TRBD1 agrees at 9 bases. Germline values: CDR1 SGHVS, CDR2 FQNEAQ. J gave up 6 bases and V 6 bases, and 6 bases lay outside the gene matches. CDR3 length equals 14 residues. CDR3 region: CASSQGQGAQPQHF. The CDR3, as DNA: TGTGCCAGCAGTCAGGGACAGGGTGCTCAGCCCCAGCATTTT.